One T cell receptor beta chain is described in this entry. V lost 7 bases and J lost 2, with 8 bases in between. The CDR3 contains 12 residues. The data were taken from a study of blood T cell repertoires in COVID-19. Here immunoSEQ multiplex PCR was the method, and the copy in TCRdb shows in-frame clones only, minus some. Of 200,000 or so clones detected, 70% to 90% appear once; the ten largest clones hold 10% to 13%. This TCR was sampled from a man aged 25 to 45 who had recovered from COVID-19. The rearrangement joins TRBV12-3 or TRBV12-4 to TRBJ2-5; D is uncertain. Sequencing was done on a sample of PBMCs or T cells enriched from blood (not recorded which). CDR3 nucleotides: TGTGCCAGCAAGAGAACTCAAGAGACCCAGTACTTC. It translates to CASKRTQETQYF.